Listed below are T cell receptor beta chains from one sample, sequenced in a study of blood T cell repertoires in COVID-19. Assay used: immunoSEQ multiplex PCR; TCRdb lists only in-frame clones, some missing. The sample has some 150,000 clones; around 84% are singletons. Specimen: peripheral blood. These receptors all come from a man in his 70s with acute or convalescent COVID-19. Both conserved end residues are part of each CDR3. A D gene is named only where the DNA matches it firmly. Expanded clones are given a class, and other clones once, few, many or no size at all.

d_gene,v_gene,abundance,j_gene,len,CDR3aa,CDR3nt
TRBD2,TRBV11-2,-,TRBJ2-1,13,CASNSGIYNEQFF,TGTGCCAGCAATAGCGGGATCTACAATGAGCAGTTCTTC
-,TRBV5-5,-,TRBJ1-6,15,CASSLGAGLNSPLHF,TGTGCCAGCAGCTTGGGAGCTGGTCTAAATTCACCCCTCCACTTT
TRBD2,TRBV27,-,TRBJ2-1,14,CASSRRELNNEQFF,TGTGCCAGCAGCCGGCGGGAGTTGAACAATGAGCAGTTCTTC
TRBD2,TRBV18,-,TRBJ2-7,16,CASSPPGLAGGIEQYF,TGTGCCAGCTCACCGCCCGGACTAGCGGGAGGGATCGAGCAGTACTTC
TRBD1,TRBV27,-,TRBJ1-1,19,CASSSNEQGFALMNTEAFF,TGTGCCAGCAGTTCAAATGAACAGGGGTTCGCCCTTATGAACACTGAAGCTTTCTTT
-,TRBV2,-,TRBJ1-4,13,CASCTRVGEKLFF,TGTGCCAGCTGCACCAGGGTCGGCGAAAAACTGTTTTTT
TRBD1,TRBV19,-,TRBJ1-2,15,CASTSLAGGVRRYTF,TGTGCCAGTACCTCCCTCGCAGGGGGAGTACGGCGCTACACCTTC
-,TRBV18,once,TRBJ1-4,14,CASSPGRFNEKLFF,TGTGCCAGCTCACCGGGCCGGTTTAATGAAAAACTGTTTTTT
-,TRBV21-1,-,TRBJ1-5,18,CASSLGTAQQGSNQPQHF,TGTGCCAGCAGCCTCGGGACAGCACAGCAGGGGAGCAATCAGCCCCAGCATTTT
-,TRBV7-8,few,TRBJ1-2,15,CASSSYRSNNYGYTF,TGTGCCAGCAGCTCATACAGAAGTAACAACTATGGCTACACCTTC
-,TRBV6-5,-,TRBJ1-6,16,CASSLTSSSYNSPLHF,TGTGCCAGCAGTTTAACGTCTAGCTCCTATAATTCACCCCTCCACTTT
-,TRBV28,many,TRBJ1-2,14,CASSSSGTQAGYTF,TGTGCCAGCAGTTCCTCCGGGACACAGGCTGGCTACACCTTC
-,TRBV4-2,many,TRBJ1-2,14,CASSQAGGRDGYTF,TGTGCCAGCAGCCAAGCGGGAGGGCGGGATGGCTACACCTTC
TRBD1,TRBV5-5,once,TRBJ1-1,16,CASSPGQGGVNTEAFF,TGTGCCAGCAGCCCCGGACAGGGAGGGGTAAACACTGAAGCTTTCTTT
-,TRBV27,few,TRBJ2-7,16,CASRFLGGPSGYEQYF,TGTGCCAGCAGATTCTTGGGGGGGCCATCGGGCTACGAGCAGTACTTC
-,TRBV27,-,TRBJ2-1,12,CASSVRGAEQFF,TGTGCCAGCAGTGTCCGGGGGGCCGAGCAGTTCTTC
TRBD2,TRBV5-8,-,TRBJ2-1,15,CASSNLGGAGNEQFF,TGTGCCAGCAGCAACCTCGGGGGGGCAGGCAATGAGCAGTTCTTC
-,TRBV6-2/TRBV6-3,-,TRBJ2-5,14,CASSSLRSGETQYF,TGTGCCAGCAGTTCCCTGCGGAGTGGGGAGACCCAGTACTTC
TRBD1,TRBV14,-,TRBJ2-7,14,CASSPGTGYYEQYF,TGTGCCAGCAGCCCCGGGACAGGGTACTACGAGCAGTACTTC
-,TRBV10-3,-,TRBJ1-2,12,CAISRGAEGYTF,TGTGCCATCAGTCGGGGGGCCGAAGGCTACACCTTC
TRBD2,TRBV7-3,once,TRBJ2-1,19,CASSHNSPKTSGSTNEQFF,TGTGCCAGCAGCCATAATAGCCCGAAGACTAGCGGGAGTACAAATGAGCAGTTCTTC
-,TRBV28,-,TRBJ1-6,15,CASTPGGGPNSPLHF,TGTGCCAGCACCCCCGGGGGGGGCCCGAATTCACCCCTCCACTTT
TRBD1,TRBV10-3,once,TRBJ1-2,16,CAISIGQGDVNYGYTF,TGTGCCATCAGTATAGGACAGGGGGATGTTAACTATGGCTACACCTTC
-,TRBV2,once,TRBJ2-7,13,CASLGVPSWEQYF,TGTGCCAGCCTCGGGGTCCCTTCGTGGGAGCAGTACTTC
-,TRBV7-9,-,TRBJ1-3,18,CASSLGAGGSSSGNTIYF,TGTGCCAGCAGCTTAGGGGCAGGTGGATCGAGCTCTGGAAACACCATATATTTT
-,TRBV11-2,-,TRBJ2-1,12,CASSDRYNEQFF,TGTGCCAGCAGCGATCGGTACAATGAGCAGTTCTTC
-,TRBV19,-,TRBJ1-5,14,CASRLRGDNQPQHF,TGTGCCAGTAGGCTCAGGGGTGACAATCAGCCCCAGCATTTT
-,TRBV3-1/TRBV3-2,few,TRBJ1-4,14,CASSQSDDNEKLFF,TGTGCCAGCAGCCAAAGCGACGATAATGAAAAACTGTTTTTT
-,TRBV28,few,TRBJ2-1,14,CASRTGEVDNEQFF,TGTGCCAGCAGAACGGGGGAGGTCGACAATGAGCAGTTCTTC
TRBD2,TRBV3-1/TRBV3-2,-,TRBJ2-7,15,CASSLSGGSSYEQYF,TGTGCCAGCAGCCTCAGCGGGGGAAGCTCCTACGAGCAGTACTTC
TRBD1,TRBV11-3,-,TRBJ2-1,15,CASSLRGQGYNEQFF,TGTGCCAGCAGCTTAAGGGGACAGGGTTACAATGAGCAGTTCTTC
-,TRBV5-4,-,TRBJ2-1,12,CASSLAGMEQFF,TGTGCCAGCAGCTTGGCAGGGATGGAGCAGTTCTTC
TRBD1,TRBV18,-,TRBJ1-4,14,CASSPSRGHEKLFF,TGTGCCAGCTCACCATCCAGGGGGCACGAAAAACTGTTTTTT
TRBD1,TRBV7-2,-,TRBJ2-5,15,CASSSGQGVGETQYF,TGTGCCAGCAGCTCAGGACAGGGGGTGGGAGAGACCCAGTACTTC
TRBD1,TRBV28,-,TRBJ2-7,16,CASSRSWTGDAYEQYF,TGTGCCAGCAGCCGCTCCTGGACAGGGGACGCCTACGAGCAGTACTTC
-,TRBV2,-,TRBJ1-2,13,CASTQRGGYGYTF,TGTGCCAGCACCCAAAGGGGGGGCTATGGCTACACCTTC
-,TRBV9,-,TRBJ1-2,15,CASSVRSSPNYGYTF,TGTGCCAGCAGCGTAAGGAGCAGTCCCAACTATGGCTACACCTTC
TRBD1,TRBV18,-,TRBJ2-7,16,CASSPPGQGVVYEQYF,TGTGCCAGCTCACCACCCGGACAGGGGGTGGTATACGAGCAGTACTTC
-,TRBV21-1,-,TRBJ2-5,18,CASSQGMTSGGSTETQYF,TGTGCCAGCAGCCAAGGGATGACTAGCGGGGGGTCCACAGAGACCCAGTACTTC
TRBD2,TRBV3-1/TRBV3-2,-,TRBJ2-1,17,CASSPRRTSGGQNEQFF,TGTGCCAGCAGCCCTCGACGGACTAGCGGGGGGCAAAATGAGCAGTTCTTC
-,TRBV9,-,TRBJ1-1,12,CASSRMNTEAFF,TGTGCCAGCAGCCGTATGAACACTGAAGCTTTCTTT
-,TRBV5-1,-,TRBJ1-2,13,CASSLGTAYGYTF,TGCGCCAGCAGCTTGGGGACAGCTTATGGCTACACCTTC
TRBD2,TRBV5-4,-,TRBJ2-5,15,CASSFRSSGQETQYF,TGTGCCAGCAGCTTCCGGTCTAGCGGGCAAGAGACCCAGTACTTC
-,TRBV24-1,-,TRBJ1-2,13,CATSGQGYYGYTF,TGTGCCACCAGTGGGCAGGGGTACTATGGCTACACCTTC
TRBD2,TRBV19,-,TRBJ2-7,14,CASSVGLASYEQYF,TGTGCCAGTAGTGTGGGACTAGCGAGCTACGAGCAGTACTTC
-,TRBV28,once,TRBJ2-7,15,CATGGWGQASYEQYF,TGTGCCACCGGAGGTTGGGGGCAGGCCTCCTACGAGCAGTACTTC
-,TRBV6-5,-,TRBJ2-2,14,CASRRGKFTGELFF,TGTGCCAGCAGAAGGGGGAAATTCACCGGGGAGCTGTTTTTT
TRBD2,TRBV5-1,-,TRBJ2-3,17,CASSDGLGWTSTDTQYF,TGCGCCAGCAGCGATGGACTAGGATGGACTAGCACAGATACGCAGTATTTT
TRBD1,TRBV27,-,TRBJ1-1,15,CASRDQTGVNTEAFF,TGTGCCAGCAGAGACCAAACAGGGGTGAACACTGAAGCTTTCTTT
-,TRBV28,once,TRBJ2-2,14,CASVGGVTTGELFF,TGTGCCAGCGTAGGGGGAGTAACGACCGGGGAGCTGTTTTTT
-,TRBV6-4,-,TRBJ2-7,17,CASSDSKYNRYSYEQYF,TGTGCCAGCAGTGACTCAAAGTACAACCGATACTCCTACGAGCAGTACTTC
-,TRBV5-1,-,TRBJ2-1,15,CASSLVPQARNEQFF,TGCGCCAGCAGCTTGGTCCCCCAAGCCAGGAATGAGCAGTTCTTC
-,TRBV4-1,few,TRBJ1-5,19,CASSPPQVAGRHSNQPQHF,TGCGCCAGCAGCCCCCCTCAGGTCGCGGGCCGACATAGCAATCAGCCCCAGCATTTT
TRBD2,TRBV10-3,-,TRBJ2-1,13,CAIGLAGGNEQFF,TGTGCCATCGGACTAGCGGGAGGCAATGAGCAGTTCTTC
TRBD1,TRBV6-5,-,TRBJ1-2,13,CAIRDRSSYGYTF,TGTGCCATCAGGGACAGGTCATCCTATGGCTACACCTTC